Listed below are T cell receptor beta chains from one sample, sequenced in a study of human versus mouse CDR3 diversity and MHC coevolution. Profiling relied on immunoSEQ multiplex PCR, and the TCRdb table lists in-frame clones only, not all of them. The table lists about 60,000 clones, around 94% of them singletons. Specimen: naive CD4+ T cells from blood. These TCRs come from a person between 60 and 70 years old in good health. Each CDR3 is given without its conserved first and last residue. A D gene is named only where the DNA matches it firmly.

j_gene | d_gene | v_gene | CDR3aa
TRBJ1-2 | TRBD1 | TRBV5-1 | ASSFGTGGSDGYT
TRBJ1-6 | . | TRBV6-1 | ASSVAEHNSPLH
TRBJ2-3 | . | TRBV29-1 | SVAPLTDTQY
TRBJ2-1 | TRBD2 | TRBV18 | ATTGGTTYNEQF
TRBJ1-1 | . | TRBV15 | ATSREEGWNTEAF
TRBJ2-3 | . | TRBV7-6 | ASSPGGAWVDTQY
TRBJ2-7 | TRBD1 | TRBV7-9 | ASSGRDSLTYEQY
TRBJ2-7 | TRBD2 | TRBV2 | ASRLAGGSYEQY
TRBJ2-2 | . | TRBV4-1 | ASSQVGTTSTGELF
TRBJ2-1 | TRBD2 | TRBV6-5 | ASRELAGGPGQF
TRBJ2-1 | TRBD2 | TRBV7-2 | ASSSHGLAGDEQF
TRBJ2-1 | TRBD1 | TRBV4-1 | ASSQARGHNEQF
TRBJ2-1 | TRBD2 | TRBV14 | ASSQESGRMWDEQF
TRBJ2-1 | TRBD2 | TRBV5-4 | ASSGGGNTGLYNEQF
TRBJ1-4 | . | TRBV7-9 | ASSYAGGEKLF
TRBJ2-7 | . | TRBV7-3 | ASSLSGSSYEQY
TRBJ2-7 | TRBD1 | TRBV9 | ASSPRQGSSYEQY
TRBJ2-1 | TRBD2 | TRBV29-1 | SVDSPAGVISNEQF